The present T cell receptor (beta chain) was sequenced within a study of blood T cell repertoires in COVID-19. About the study: Collection of acute and convalescent COVID-19 samples took place in the United States, Italy and Spain. PBMCs, B-cell-depleted T cells, or T cells were the source of the cDNA or gDNA that made up the material.

Individuals aged roughly 18 to 95 years were recruited from roughly 23 US areas. The recovered donors of Cohort 3 showed two negative PCRs, clearance, or symptom resolution. Sequencing used immunoSEQ multiplex PCR; TCRdb keeps in-frame clones, though not all of them. Of around 330,000 clones listed, about nine tenths were seen once; the top ten hold roughly 5.3%. This clone was counted a few times. The germline V gene encodes CDR1 MDHEN and CDR2 SYDVKM. V lost 5 bases and J lost 6; bases outside the gene matches: 7. CDR3 length equals 14 residues. Sequencing input: PBMCs or T cells enriched from blood (not recorded which). This sequence originates from a man aged 55 to 70 who had recovered from COVID-19. The chain has TRBV28 and TRBJ1-2, with 9 nucleotides matching TRBD1. The CDR3 loop is CASSLLQGADGYTF. Written as DNA, the CDR3 is TGTGCCAGCAGTCTCCTACAGGGGGCTGATGGCTACACCTTC.